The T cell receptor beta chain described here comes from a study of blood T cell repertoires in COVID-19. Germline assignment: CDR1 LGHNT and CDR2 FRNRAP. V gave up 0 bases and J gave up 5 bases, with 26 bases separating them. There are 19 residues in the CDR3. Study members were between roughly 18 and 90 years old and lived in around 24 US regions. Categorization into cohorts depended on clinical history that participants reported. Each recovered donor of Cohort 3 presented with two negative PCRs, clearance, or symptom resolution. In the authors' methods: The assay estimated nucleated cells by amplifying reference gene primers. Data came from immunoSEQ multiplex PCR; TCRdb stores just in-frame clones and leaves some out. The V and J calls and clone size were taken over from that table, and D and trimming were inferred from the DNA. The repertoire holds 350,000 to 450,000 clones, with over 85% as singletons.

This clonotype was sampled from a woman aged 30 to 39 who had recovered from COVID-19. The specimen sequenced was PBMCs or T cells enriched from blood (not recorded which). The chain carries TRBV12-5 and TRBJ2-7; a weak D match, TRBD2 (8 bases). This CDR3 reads CASGLVPLGGAGGGDEQYF. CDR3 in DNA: TGTGCTAGTGGTTTGGTACCCCTCGGGGGGGCAGGGGGAGGGGACGAGCAGTACTTC.